This TCR beta chain derives from a study of PD-1 blockade in classical Hodgkin lymphoma. As to time point: newly diagnosed, previously untreated cHL patient sample. PBMCs, once thawed, yielded CD8+ T cells isolated by magnetic negative selection. Assay used: immunoSEQ multiplex PCR; TCRdb lists only in-frame clones, some missing. The repertoire holds a few thousand clones, with roughly nine tenths as singletons. CDR1 and CDR2 from the germline V gene are MDHEN and SYDVKM. The CDR3 loop spans 14 amino acids. V was cut by 5 bases and J by 7 bases, with 14 bases left in between. This clonotype was sampled from a human donor with classical Hodgkin lymphoma. The sequenced sample was CD8+ T cells from blood. This rearrangement joins TRBV28 to TRBJ1-4; possibly TRBD1 for D (5 bases). CDR3 residues: CASSRGDPTEKLFF. CDR3 coding DNA: TGTGCCAGCAGTCGAGGGGACCCAACTGAAAAACTGTTTTTT.